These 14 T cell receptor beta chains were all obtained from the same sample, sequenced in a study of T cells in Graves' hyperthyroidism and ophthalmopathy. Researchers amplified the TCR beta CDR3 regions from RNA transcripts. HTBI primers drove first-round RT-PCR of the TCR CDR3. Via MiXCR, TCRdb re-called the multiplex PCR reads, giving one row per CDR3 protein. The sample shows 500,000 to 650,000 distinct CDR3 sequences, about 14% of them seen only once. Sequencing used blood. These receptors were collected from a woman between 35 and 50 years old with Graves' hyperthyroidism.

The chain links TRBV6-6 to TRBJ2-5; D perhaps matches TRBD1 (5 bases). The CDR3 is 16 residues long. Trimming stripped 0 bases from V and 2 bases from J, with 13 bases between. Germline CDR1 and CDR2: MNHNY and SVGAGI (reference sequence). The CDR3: CASSYSPTDSQETQYF. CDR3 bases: TGTGCCAGCAGTTACTCTCCGACAGACAGTCAAGAGACCCAGTACTTC.

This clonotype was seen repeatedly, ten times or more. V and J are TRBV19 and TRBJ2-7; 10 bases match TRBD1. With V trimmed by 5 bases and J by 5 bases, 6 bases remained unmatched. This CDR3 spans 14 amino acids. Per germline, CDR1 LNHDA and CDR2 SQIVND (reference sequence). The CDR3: CASSPTTGGNEQYF. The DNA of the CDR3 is TGTGCCAGTAGTCCAACGACAGGGGGCAACGAGCAGTACTTC.

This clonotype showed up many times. In DNA, the CDR3 is TGTGCCAGCTCACCAGCCACAGGGCCTCAGCCCCAGCATTTT. Residues: CASSPATGPQPQHF. The rearrangement joins TRBV18 to TRBJ1-5; the D gene is possibly TRBD1 (6 bases). The CDR3 contains 14 residues. V was pared by 2 bases and J by 6 bases, with 11 bases between. Germline V CDR1 and CDR2: KGHSH, LQKENI.

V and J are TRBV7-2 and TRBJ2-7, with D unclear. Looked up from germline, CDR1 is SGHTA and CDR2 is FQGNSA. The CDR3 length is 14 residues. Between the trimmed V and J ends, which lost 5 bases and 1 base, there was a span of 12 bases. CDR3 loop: CASSRARQSYEQYF. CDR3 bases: TGTGCCAGCAGCCGGGCGAGACAATCCTACGAGCAGTACTTC. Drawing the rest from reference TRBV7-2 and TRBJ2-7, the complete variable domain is GAGVSQSPSNKVTEKGKDVELRCDPISGHTALYWYRQSLGQGLEFLIYFQGNSAPDKSGLPSDRFSAERTGGSVSTLTIQRTQQEDSAVYLCASSRARQSYEQYFGPGTRLTVT.

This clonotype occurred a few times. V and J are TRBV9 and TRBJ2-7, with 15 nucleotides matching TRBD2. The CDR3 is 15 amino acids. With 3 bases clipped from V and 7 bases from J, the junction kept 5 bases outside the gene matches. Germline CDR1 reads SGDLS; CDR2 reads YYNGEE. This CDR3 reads CASSAGLAGGREQYF. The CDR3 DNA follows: TGTGCCAGCAGCGCCGGACTAGCGGGAGGGCGTGAGCAGTACTTC.

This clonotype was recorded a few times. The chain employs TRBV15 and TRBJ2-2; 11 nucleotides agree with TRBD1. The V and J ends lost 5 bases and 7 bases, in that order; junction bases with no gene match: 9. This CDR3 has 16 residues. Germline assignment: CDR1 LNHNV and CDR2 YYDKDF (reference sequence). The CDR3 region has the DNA TGTGCCACCAGCGGGGCCGGGACAGGGGGAAACGGGGAGCTGTTTTTT. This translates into CATSGAGTGGNGELFF.

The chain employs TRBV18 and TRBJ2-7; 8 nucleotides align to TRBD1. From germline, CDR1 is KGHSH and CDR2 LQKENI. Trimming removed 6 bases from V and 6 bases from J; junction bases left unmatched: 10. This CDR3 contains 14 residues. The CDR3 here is CASSPGQGSGEQYF. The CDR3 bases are TGTGCCAGCTCTCCTGGACAGGGTTCGGGCGAGCAGTACTTC.

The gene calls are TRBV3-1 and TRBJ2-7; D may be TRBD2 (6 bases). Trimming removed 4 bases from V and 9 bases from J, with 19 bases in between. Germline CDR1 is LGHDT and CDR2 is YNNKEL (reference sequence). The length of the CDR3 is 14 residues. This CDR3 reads CASSPHHVAGRQYF. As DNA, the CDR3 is TGTGCCAGCAGCCCACACCATGTCGCGGGGCGGCAGTACTTC.

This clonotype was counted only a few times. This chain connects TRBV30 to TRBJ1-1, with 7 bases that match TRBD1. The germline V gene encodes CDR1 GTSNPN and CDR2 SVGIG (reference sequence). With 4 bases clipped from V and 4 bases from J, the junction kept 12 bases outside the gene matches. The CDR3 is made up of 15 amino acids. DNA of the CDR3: TGTGCCTGGACTCGAGGAAAGGGGGCCGGCACTGAAGCTTTCTTT. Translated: CAWTRGKGAGTEAFF.

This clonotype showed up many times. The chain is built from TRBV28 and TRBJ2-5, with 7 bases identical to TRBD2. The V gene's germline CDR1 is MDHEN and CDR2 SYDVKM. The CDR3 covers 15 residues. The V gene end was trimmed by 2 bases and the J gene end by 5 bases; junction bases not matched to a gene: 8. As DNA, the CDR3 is TGTGCCAGCAGTTTAAGGGGCGCGGGAGACGAGACCCAGTACTTC. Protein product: CASSLRGAGDETQYF.

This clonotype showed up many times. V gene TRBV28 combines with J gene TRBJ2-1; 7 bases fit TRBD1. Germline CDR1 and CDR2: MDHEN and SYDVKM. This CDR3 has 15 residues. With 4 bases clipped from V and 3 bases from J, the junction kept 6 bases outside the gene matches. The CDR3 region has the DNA TGTGCCAGCAGTTCCTCCCCAGGGGGCTACAATGAGCAGTTCTTC. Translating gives CASSSSPGGYNEQFF.

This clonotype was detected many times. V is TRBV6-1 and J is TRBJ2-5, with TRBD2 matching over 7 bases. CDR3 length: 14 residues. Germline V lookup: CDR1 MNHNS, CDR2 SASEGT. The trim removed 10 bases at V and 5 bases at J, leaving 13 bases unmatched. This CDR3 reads CATTLGAGVETQYF. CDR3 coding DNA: TGTGCCACCACCCTCGGGGCGGGAGTTGAGACCCAGTACTTC.

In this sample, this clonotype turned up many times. In nucleotides, the CDR3 is TGCGCCAGCAGCCGCCCGGGACGGTACTATGGCTACACCTTC. Translating it yields CASSRPGRYYGYTF. This chain joins TRBV5-1 and TRBJ1-2, with D possibly TRBD1 on 5 matching bases. With 4 bases removed from V and 3 bases from J, the gap between germline ends came to 13 bases. The CDR3 has 14 amino acids. The germline CDR1 and CDR2 sequences are SGHRS and YFSETQ.

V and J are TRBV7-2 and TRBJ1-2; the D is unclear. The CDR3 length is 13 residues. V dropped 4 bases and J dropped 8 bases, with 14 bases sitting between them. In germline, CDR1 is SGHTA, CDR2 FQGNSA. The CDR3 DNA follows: TGTGCCAGCAGCTCCCAGGAGATAGGGGGCTACACCTTC. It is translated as CASSSQEIGGYTF. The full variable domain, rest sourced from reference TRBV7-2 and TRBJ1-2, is GAGVSQSPSNKVTEKGKDVELRCDPISGHTALYWYRQSLGQGLEFLIYFQGNSAPDKSGLPSDRFSAERTGGSVSTLTIQRTQQEDSAVYLCASSSQEIGGYTFGSGTRLTVV.